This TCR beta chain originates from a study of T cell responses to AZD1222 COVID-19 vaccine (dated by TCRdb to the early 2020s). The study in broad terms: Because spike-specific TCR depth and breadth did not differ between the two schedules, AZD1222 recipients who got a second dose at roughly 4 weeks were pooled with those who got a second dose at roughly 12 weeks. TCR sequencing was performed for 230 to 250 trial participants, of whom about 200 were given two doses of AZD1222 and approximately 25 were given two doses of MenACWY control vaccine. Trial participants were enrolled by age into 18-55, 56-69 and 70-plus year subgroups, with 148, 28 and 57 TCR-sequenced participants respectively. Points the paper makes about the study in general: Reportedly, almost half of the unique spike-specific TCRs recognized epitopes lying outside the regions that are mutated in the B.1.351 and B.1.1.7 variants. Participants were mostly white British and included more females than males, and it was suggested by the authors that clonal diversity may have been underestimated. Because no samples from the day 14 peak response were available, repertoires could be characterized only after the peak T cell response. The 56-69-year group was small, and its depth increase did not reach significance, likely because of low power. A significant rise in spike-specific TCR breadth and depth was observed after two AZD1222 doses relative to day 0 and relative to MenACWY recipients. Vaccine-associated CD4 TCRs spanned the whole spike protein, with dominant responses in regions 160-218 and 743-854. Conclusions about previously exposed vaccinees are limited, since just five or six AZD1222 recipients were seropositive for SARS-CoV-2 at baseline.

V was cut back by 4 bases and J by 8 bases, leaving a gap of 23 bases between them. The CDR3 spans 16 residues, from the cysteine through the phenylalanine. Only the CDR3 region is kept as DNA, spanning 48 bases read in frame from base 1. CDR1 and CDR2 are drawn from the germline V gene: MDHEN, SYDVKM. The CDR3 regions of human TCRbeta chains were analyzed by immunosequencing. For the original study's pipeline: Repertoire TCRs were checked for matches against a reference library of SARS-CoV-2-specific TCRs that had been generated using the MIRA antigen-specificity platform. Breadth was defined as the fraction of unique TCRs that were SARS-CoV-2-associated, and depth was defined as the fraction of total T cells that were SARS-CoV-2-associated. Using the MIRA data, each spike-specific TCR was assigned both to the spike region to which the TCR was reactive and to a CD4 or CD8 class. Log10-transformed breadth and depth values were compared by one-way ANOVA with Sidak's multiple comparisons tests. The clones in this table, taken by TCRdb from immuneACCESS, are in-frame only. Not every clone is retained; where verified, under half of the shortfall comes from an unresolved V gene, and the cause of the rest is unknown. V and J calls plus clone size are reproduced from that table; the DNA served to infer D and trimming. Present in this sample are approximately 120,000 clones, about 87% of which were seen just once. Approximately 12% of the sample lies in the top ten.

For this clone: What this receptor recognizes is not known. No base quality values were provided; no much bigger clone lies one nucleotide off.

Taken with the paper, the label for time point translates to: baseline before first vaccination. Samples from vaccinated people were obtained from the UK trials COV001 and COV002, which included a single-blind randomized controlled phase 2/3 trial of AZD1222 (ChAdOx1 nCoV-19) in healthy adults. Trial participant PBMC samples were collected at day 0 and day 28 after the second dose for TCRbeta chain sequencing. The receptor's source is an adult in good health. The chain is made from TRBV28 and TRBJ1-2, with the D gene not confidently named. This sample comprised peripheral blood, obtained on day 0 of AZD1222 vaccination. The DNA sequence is TGTGCCAGCAGTTCACCACGTCGACACCCAGGATGGGGCTACACCTTC. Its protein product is CASSSPRRHPGWGYTF.